This T cell receptor beta chain was sequenced during a study of hypomethylating agent response in myelodysplastic syndrome. Turning to the study itself: The mean patient age was roughly 72 +/- 6.3 years, and diploid cytogenetics predominated.

Each sample had 350 to 400 ng DNA, as two 200 ng replicates, at survey resolution. Measured with immunoSEQ multiplex PCR; TCRdb has only the in-frame clones, and not every one. The data show 5,000 to 7,000 clones, with roughly 83% seen just once and under 14% held by the top ten. The CDR3 extends over 13 amino acids. The V end was cut by 1 base, the J end by 4 bases, with 8 bases between. The germline CDR1 and CDR2 sequences are SGHTA and FQGNSA. The sample was bone marrow, taken before or after starting hypomethylating agent treatment for myelodysplastic syndrome (not recorded which). This clonotype was obtained from a human donor with myelodysplastic syndrome. This chain links TRBV7-2 with TRBJ2-7; D is undetermined. This CDR3 reads CASSLEAEYEQYF. CDR3 bases: TGTGCCAGCAGCTTAGAGGCAGAGTACGAGCAGTACTTC.